The source of this TCR beta chain is a study of shared clonotypes between healthy human individuals. Whole-study findings and limits: Clonotype sharing levels among donors were expected to vary with sequencing depth. In contrast to clonotypes shared by all four donors, non-shared clonotypes had lower generation probabilities.

CD4+ cell separation produced CD45RA+ naive and CD45RA-negative memory subsets. The table lists this clone with a few counts. The antigen is undetermined. The germline gives CDR1 SGHTA, CDR2 FQGTGA. Trimming stripped 5 bases from V and 7 bases from J, with 17 bases between. There are 14 residues in the CDR3. Data came from immunoSEQ multiplex PCR; TCRdb stores just in-frame clones and leaves some out. The sample yields over a million clones, 78% seen once. V gene TRBV7-3 combines with J gene TRBJ1-1; D unresolved. The source of this sequence is a man between 18 and 29 years old in good health. Some clones in this sample may be carry-over from other donors' samples. The sequencing input was memory CD4+ T cells from PBMCs. Regarding subset: CD45RA-negative fraction. For the CDR3, the DNA is TGTGCCAGCAGCATAAATCCCCCGGTGGGTGAAGCTTTCTTT. Residues: CASSINPPVGEAFF. The whole variable domain, remainder taken from reference TRBV7-3 and TRBJ1-1, is GAGVSQTPSNKVTEKGKYVELRCDPISGHTALYWYRQSLGQGPEFLIYFQGTGAADDSGLPNDRFFAVRPEGSVSTLKIQRTERGDSAVYLCASSINPPVGEAFFGQGTRLTVV.